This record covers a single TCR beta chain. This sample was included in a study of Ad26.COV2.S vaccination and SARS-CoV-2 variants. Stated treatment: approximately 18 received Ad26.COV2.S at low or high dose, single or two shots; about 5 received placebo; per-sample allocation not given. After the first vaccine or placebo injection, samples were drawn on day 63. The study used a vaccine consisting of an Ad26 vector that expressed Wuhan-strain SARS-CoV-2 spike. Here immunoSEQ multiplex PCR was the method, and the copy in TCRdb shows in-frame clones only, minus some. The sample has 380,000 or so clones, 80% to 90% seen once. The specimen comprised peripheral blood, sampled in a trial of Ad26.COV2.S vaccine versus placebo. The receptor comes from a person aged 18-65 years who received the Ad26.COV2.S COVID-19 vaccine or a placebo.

The CDR3 spells CASSLVSVSSPEKLFF. The CDR3 coding sequence is TGCGCCAGCAGCTTGGTATCAGTCTCGTCGCCTGAAAAACTGTTTTTT. The chain links TRBV5-1 to TRBJ1-4; no definite D call. CDR3 length equals 16 residues. From germline, CDR1 is SGHRS and CDR2 YFSETQ. The V end was cut by 0 bases, the J end by 7 bases, with 16 bases between.